This TCR beta chain derives from a study of brain metastases from non-small cell lung cancer. On this clone itself: What it binds is unknown.

Here immunoSEQ multiplex PCR was the method, and the copy in TCRdb shows in-frame clones only, minus some. The sample holds over 2,500 clones, 84% seen once. The germline gives CDR1 SGHTA, CDR2 FQGNSA. This CDR3 has 14 amino acids. Trimming at V came to 3 bases and at J to 6 bases, leaving 4 bases not matched to a gene. Overall study results and limits: Paired brain metastases and primary tumors largely shared TCR repertoires. Brain metastases had lower T-cell infiltration than primary tumors. T-cell clones appeared expanded in approximately 58% of brain metastases relative to matched primary tumors.

The sample taken for sequencing was tissue from a brain metastasis. The receptor was derived from a donor older than 35 with non-small cell lung cancer. The chain couples TRBV7-2 to TRBJ1-4; 7 nucleotides align to TRBD1. The CDR3 DNA sequence: TGTGCCAGCAGCTTTGGTACAGGGGATGAAAAACTGTTTTTT. Its translation: CASSFGTGDEKLFF.